These 17 T cell receptor beta chains were all obtained from the same sample, sequenced in a study of T-cell memory formation after mild COVID-19. In TCRdb, the 5' RACE reads were re-called with MiXCR into one record per CDR3 protein. This sample has roughly 450,000 distinct CDR3 sequences; roughly 18% occur once, and the top ten carry about 22%. The sample consisted of PBMCs or a T cell subset sorted from them (not recorded which). These receptors came from a man aged 18-30 years who had mild COVID-19 (a few samples of this study predate the infection). Cell type and time point are not known.

A few counts support this clonotype. The CDR3 coding sequence is TGTGCCAGCAGCTTCGGGACACGGCCTACCAACGAGCAGTACTTC. It codes for CASSFGTRPTNEQYF. The J gene is TRBJ2-7, the V gene TRBV7-6; D possibly corresponds to TRBD1 (6 bases). From germline, CDR1 is SGHVS and CDR2 FNYEAQ. The V and J ends lost 3 bases and 5 bases respectively, with 17 bases between them. The CDR3 is 15 residues long.

This chain joins TRBV4-3 and TRBJ2-2; 8 nucleotides align to TRBD2. Germline V gene data show CDR1 as LGHNA and CDR2 as YSLEER. The length of the CDR3 is 14 residues. V shed 6 bases and J 7 bases; nucleotides not matched to a gene: 7. This chain's CDR3 is CASRTAGAVGELFF. Here the CDR3 DNA reads TGCGCCAGCAGGACAGCGGGGGCGGTCGGGGAGCTGTTTTTT.

This clonotype was counted a few times. CDR3 residues: CASSLAGVGQPQHF. For the CDR3, the DNA is TGTGCCAGCAGCTTAGCAGGAGTGGGTCAGCCCCAGCATTTT. The chain couples TRBV7-9 to TRBJ1-5; D not resolved. The CDR3 has 14 residues. V gave up 0 bases and J gave up 6 bases, with 9 bases separating them. Germline V lookup: CDR1 SEHNR, CDR2 FQNEAQ (reference sequence). Filled out from reference TRBV7-9 and TRBJ1-5, the complete variable domain reads DTGVSQNPRHKITKRGQNVTFRCDPISEHNRLYWYRQTLGQGPEFLTYFQNEAQLEKSRLLSDRFSAERPKGSFSTLEIQRTEQGDSAMYLCASSLAGVGQPQHFGDGTRLSIL.

This clonotype has just a few counts. This chain joins TRBV20-1 and TRBJ2-7, with 9 bases that match TRBD2. The length of the CDR3 is 14 residues. With V trimmed by 0 bases and J by 2 bases, 2 bases remained unmatched. Germline V gene sequence: CDR1 DFQATT, CDR2 SNEGSKA (reference sequence). The CDR3 nucleotides are TGCAGTGCTAGAGAGGCTAGCGGGGCCTACGAGCAGTACGTC. Translation: CSAREASGAYEQYV.

This clonotype showed up many times. J is TRBJ1-1 and V is TRBV20-1; 9 bases agree with TRBD1. CDR1 DFQATT and CDR2 SNEGSKA come from the germline V gene (reference sequence). The length of the CDR3 is 14 residues. J was trimmed by 4 bases and V by 5 bases; bases with no gene match: 8. The CDR3 DNA reads TGCAGTGCTTCCCCCGGGACAGGGACCACTGAAGCTTTCTTT. It yields the protein CSASPGTGTTEAFF.

CDR3 sequence reads: CASSRGQGAIGNTIYF. CDR3 nucleotides: TGCGCCAGCAGCCGTGGACAGGGGGCAATTGGAAACACCATATATTTT. The chain is built from TRBV4-1 and TRBJ1-3, with 11 bases lining up with TRBD1. The V and J ends lost 4 bases and 3 bases, in that order; junction bases with no gene match: 5. CDR1 and CDR2 (germline): MGHRA, YSYEKL. There are 16 residues in the CDR3.

Only a few counts were recorded for this clonotype. This rearrangement joins TRBV4-1 to TRBJ2-3; D possibly matches TRBD1 or TRBD2 (6 bases each). V gave up 2 bases and J gave up 5 bases, with 20 bases separating them. The V gene's germline CDR1 is MGHRA and CDR2 YSYEKL. There are 17 residues in the CDR3. The CDR3 reads CASSQRGAGAARDTQYF. The CDR3 DNA is TGCGCCAGCAGCCAAAGGGGGGCAGGAGCAGCGAGAGATACGCAGTATTTT.

The chain recombines TRBV10-3 with TRBJ2-7; D tentatively reads TRBD1 or TRBD2 (6 bases each). CDR1 and CDR2 from the germline V gene are ENHRY and SYGVKD. The length of the CDR3 is 16 residues. Trimming shortened V by 0 bases and J by 0 bases, and 12 bases separated the two germline ends. CDR3 amino acids: CAISESKGGNSYEQYF. The DNA of the CDR3 is TGTGCCATCAGTGAGTCAAAGGGGGGCAACTCCTACGAGCAGTACTTC.

This clonotype was recorded a few times. The junction departs from germline at one end; a sequencing error may be responsible. The chain joins TRBV18 to TRBJ2-5; no definite D call. Per germline, CDR1 KGHSH and CDR2 LQKENI. The length of the CDR3 is 13 residues. CDR3 coding DNA: TGTGCTAGCTCACCAAGCCCATTGGGGACCCAGTACTTC. It encodes CASSPSPLGTQYF.

This chain links TRBV7-2 with TRBJ1-6; 7 nucleotides match TRBD1. The junction had 7 bases not matched to a gene; V was cut back by 3 bases and J by 8 bases. The germline gives CDR1 SGHTA, CDR2 FQGNSA. This CDR3 spans 15 amino acids. This CDR3 reads CASSFDTGEYSPLHF. The CDR3 region has the DNA TGTGCCAGCAGCTTCGATACAGGGGAGTATTCACCCCTCCACTTT.

The V and J genes are TRBV20-1 and TRBJ1-1; a weak D match, TRBD1 (5 bases). In germline, CDR1 is DFQATT, CDR2 SNEGSKA (reference sequence). Deletions cut 5 bases from V and 0 bases from J, with 10 bases between. CDR3 length: 13 residues. The CDR3 nucleotides are TGCAGTGCTTCACGGGACTTGAACACTGAAGCTTTCTTT. Its protein is CSASRDLNTEAFF.

This clonotype was seen a few times. The V and J genes are TRBV30 and TRBJ1-2; D is unresolved. This CDR3 has 14 amino acids. Germline assignment: CDR1 GTSNPN and CDR2 SVGIG (reference sequence). Trimming left V 4 bases short and J 8 bases short, with 20 bases between. This CDR3 reads CAWKGREKPRGYTF. In DNA, the CDR3 is TGTGCCTGGAAAGGGAGGGAGAAGCCTAGAGGCTACACCTTC. Drawing the rest from reference TRBV30 and TRBJ1-2, the complete variable domain is SQTIHQWPATLVQPVGSPLSLECTVEGTSNPNLYWYRQAAGRGLQLLFYSVGIGQISSEVPQNLSASRPQDRQFILSSKKLLLSDSGFYLCAWKGREKPRGYTFGSGTRLTVV.

CDR3 sequence: CASSVTSGGVETQYF. The DNA of the CDR3 is TGTGCCAGCAGCGTCACTAGCGGGGGGGTGGAGACCCAGTACTTC. The chain recombines TRBV7-3 with TRBJ2-5, with 13 nucleotides matching TRBD2. The CDR3 is made up of 15 amino acids. The germline V gene has CDR1 SGHTA and CDR2 FQGTGA. V was clipped by 5 bases and J by 5 bases; unmatched bases: 5.

The gene calls are TRBV6-2 or TRBV6-3 and TRBJ2-7; TRBD2 might be the D (6 bases). The CDR3 length is 13 residues. CDR1 and CDR2 (germline): MNHEY, SVGEGT. V was cut by 6 bases and J by 9 bases, with 18 bases left in between. CDR3: CASSPPGGSGQYV. The CDR3 nucleotides read TGTGCCAGCAGCCCCCCCGGAGGGAGTGGGCAGTACGTC.

This clonotype came up many times. The chain carries TRBV20-1 and TRBJ1-6, with TRBD1 matching over 7 bases. Germline V CDR1 and CDR2: DFQATT, SNEGSKA (reference sequence). This CDR3 spans 14 amino acids. The V and J ends lost 0 bases and 9 bases, in that order; junction bases with no gene match: 5. DNA for the CDR3: TGCAGTGCTAGAGATGACAGGGAGGCTTCACCCCTCCACTTT. This encodes CSARDDREASPLHF.

This clonotype was seen a handful of times. J is TRBJ2-3 and V is TRBV25-1, with D perhaps TRBD1 or TRBD2 (6 bases each). V lost 6 bases and J 4 bases, leaving 11 bases between the germline ends. Germline CDR1 MGHDK, CDR2 SYGVNS. This CDR3 spans 13 amino acids. CDR3 protein: CASRKEGADTQYF. DNA for the CDR3: TGTGCCAGCAGAAAGGAGGGGGCAGATACGCAGTATTTT.

This clonotype has just a few counts. The CDR3 DNA reads as TGTGCCAGCAGCCGCCGGGACAGGGGAATATACAATGAGCAGTTCTTC. It codes for CASSRRDRGIYNEQFF. V usage is TRBV4-2 and J usage is TRBJ2-1, with 10 bases identical to TRBD1. The V segment lost 4 bases and the J segment 4 bases; nucleotides outside the gene matches: 7. The CDR3 runs 16 residues. Germline assignment: CDR1 LGHNA and CDR2 YNFKEQ.